This T cell receptor beta chain was recorded in a study of regulatory T cells in long-lasting Graves disease. Study outcomes and limitations: Accuracy may have suffered from the small sample size.

Time point specified: newly diagnosed GD, antithyroid drugs for less than 3 months. TCR sequences were obtained from RNA taken from PBMCs. Assembly of TCR beta libraries relied on iRepertoire HTBI primers together with Arm-PCR of CDR3 regions. TCRdb re-derived calls from the multiplex PCR reads in MiXCR, one entry per CDR3 protein. The profile shows approximately 490,000 distinct CDR3 sequences, roughly 16% of them singletons. The CDR3 sequence is 15 residues long. CDR1 and CDR2 (germline): KGHDR, SFDVKD. The junction had 8 bases not matched to a gene; V was cut back by 4 bases and J by 5 bases. This clonotype was observed a few times. Its target is unknown. These same records also appear under a second study, on T cells in Graves' hyperthyroidism and ophthalmopathy.

V and J are TRBV24-1 and TRBJ2-7; TRBD1 matches at 9 bases. The specimen comprised peripheral blood mononuclear cells (PBMCs), sampled at new diagnosis, from a patient treated with antithyroid drugs. The clonotype comes from a man between 35 and 55 years old with Graves disease. The CDR3 sequence: CATSDPGTGLDEQYF. The CDR3, as DNA: TGTGCCACCAGTGACCCCGGGACAGGGCTCGACGAGCAGTACTTC.